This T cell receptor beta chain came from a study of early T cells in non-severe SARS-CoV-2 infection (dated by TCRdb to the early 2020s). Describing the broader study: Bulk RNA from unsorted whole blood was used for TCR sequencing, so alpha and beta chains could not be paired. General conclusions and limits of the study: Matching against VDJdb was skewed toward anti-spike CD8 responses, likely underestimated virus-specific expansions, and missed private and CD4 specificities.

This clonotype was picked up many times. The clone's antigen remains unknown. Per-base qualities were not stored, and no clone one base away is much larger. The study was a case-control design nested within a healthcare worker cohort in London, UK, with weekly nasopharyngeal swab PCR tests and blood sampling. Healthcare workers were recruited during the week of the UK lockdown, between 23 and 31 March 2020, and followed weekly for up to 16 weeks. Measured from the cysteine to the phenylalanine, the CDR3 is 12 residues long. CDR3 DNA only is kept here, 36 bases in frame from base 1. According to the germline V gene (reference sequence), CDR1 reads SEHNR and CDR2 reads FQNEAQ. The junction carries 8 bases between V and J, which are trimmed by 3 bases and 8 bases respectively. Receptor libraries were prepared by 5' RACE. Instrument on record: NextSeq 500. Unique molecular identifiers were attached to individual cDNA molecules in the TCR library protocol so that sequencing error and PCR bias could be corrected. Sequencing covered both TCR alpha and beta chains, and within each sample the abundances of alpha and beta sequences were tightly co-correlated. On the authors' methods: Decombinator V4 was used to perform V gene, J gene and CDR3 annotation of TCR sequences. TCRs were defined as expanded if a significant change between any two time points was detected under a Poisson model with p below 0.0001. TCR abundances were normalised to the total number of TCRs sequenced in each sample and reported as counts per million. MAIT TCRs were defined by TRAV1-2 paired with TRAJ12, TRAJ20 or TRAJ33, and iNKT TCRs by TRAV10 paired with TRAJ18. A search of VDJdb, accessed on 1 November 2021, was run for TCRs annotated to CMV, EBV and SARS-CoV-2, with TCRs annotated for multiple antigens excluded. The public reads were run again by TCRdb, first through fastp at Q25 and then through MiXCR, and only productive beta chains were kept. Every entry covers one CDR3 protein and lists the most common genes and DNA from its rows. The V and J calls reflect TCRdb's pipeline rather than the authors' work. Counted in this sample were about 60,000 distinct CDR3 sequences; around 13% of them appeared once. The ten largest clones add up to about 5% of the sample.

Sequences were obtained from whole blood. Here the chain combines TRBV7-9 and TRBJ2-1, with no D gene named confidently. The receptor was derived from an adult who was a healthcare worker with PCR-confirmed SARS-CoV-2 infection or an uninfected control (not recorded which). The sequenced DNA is TGTGCCAGCAGCTTCGGCGCGGATGAGCAGTTCTTC. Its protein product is CASSFGADEQFF.